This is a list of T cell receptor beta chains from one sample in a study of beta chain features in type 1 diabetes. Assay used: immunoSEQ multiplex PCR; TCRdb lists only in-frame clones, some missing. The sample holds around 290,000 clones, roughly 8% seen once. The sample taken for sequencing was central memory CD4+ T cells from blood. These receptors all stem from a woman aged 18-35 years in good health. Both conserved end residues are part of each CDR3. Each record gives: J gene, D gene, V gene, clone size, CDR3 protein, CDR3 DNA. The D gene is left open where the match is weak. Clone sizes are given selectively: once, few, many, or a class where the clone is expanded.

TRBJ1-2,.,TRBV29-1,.,CSVVQGTYGYTF,TGCAGCGTTGTACAGGGAACCTATGGCTACACCTTC
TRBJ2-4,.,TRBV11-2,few,CASSLENTWNIQYF,TGTGCCAGCAGCTTAGAGAACACCTGGAACATTCAGTACTTC
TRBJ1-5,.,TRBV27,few,CASSLDRYQPQHF,TGTGCCAGCAGTTTAGACAGGTATCAGCCCCAGCATTTT
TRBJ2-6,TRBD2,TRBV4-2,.,CASSHGLASGPSGANVLTF,TGTGCCAGCAGCCACGGTTTGGCTAGCGGGCCCTCTGGGGCCAACGTCCTGACTTTC
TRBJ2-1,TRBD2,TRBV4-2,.,CASSQGGTSGRAYNEQFF,TGTGCCAGCAGCCAAGGAGGGACTAGCGGGAGAGCCTACAATGAGCAGTTCTTC
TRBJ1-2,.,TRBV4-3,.,CASSQDRTARYGYTF,TGCGCCAGCAGCCAAGATCGGACAGCCCGCTATGGCTACACCTTC
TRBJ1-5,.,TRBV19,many,CASSSGSFSNQPQHF,TGTGCCAGTAGTAGTGGAAGCTTTAGCAATCAGCCCCAGCATTTT
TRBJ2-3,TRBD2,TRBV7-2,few,CASSLRGVAGHSTDTQYF,TGTGCCAGCAGCTTAAGAGGGGTAGCGGGCCATAGCACAGATACGCAGTATTTT
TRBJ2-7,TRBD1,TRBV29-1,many,CSVLGGTVSGEQYF,TGCAGCGTCTTGGGTGGGACAGTCAGCGGCGAGCAGTACTTC
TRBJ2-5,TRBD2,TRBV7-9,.,CASSLGALAQETQYF,TGTGCCAGCAGCCTAGGCGCACTAGCGCAAGAGACCCAGTACTTC
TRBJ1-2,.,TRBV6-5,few,CASSFNRVGYGYTF,TGTGCCAGCAGTTTTAACAGGGTTGGCTATGGCTACACCTTC
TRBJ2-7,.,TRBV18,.,CASSPVDTSTYEQYF,TGTGCCAGCTCACCAGTGGATACCTCGACTTACGAGCAGTACTTC
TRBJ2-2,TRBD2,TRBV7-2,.,CASSFILAGAGELFF,TGTGCCAGCAGCTTTATCTTAGCGGGAGCCGGGGAGCTGTTTTTT
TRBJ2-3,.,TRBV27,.,CASSLGPVPNTQYF,TGTGCCAGCAGTTTGGGACCCGTCCCCAATACGCAGTATTTT
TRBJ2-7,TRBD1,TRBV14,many,CASSRGQGSYEQYF,TGTGCCAGCAGCCGCGGACAGGGATCCTACGAGCAGTACTTC
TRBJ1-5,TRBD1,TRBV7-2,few,CASSLTVTGGAPQHF,TGTGCCAGCAGCTTAACAGTGACAGGGGGTGCGCCCCAGCATTTT
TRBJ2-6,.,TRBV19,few,CASRDGSYSGANVLTF,TGTGCCAGCCGGGACGGCTCCTACTCTGGGGCCAACGTCCTGACTTTC
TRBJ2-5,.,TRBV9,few,CASSVRAYPGETQYF,TGTGCCAGCAGCGTACGGGCCTACCCAGGGGAGACCCAGTACTTC
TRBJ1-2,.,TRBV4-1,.,CASSRLMAPRSQTGLGGYTF,TGCGCCAGCAGCCGCCTGATGGCCCCCCGCTCCCAAACAGGGTTAGGTGGCTACACCTTC
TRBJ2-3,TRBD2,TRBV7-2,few,CASSSLWGGTDTQYF,TGTGCCAGCAGCTCCCTTTGGGGGGGGACAGATACGCAGTATTTT
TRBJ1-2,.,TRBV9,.,CASTWDGDNYGYTF,TGTGCCAGCACCTGGGACGGAGATAACTATGGCTACACCTTC
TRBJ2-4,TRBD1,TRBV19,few,CACKDRAYENIQYF,TGTGCCTGCAAGGACAGGGCCTATGAAAACATTCAGTACTTC
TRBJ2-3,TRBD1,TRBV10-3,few,CASSDRGQHDTQYF,TGTGCCAGCAGTGACAGGGGGCAACATGATACGCAGTATTTT
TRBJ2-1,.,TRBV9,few,CASSAGSPSYNEQFF,TGTGCCAGCAGCGCCGGCTCCCCCTCCTACAATGAGCAGTTCTTC
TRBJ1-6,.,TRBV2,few,CASSTGRDNSPLHF,TGTGCCAGCAGTACAGGACGGGATAATTCACCCCTCCACTTT
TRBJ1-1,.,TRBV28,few,CASSGGGARTEAFF,TGTGCCAGCAGTGGGGGGGGCGCCCGCACTGAAGCTTTCTTT
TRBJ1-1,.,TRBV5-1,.,CASSRISGDTEAFF,TGCGCCAGCAGCCGTATTAGCGGGGACACTGAAGCTTTCTTT
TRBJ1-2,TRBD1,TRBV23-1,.,CASSQPDRTGYNYGYTF,TGCGCCAGCAGTCAACCGGACCGGACAGGTTATAACTATGGCTACACCTTC
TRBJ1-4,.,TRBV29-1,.,CSVVGGDEKLFF,TGCAGCGTTGTCGGCGGCGATGAAAAACTGTTTTTT
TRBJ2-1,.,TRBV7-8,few,CASSGIQSSYNEQFF,TGTGCCAGCAGCGGGATACAGAGCTCCTACAATGAGCAGTTCTTC
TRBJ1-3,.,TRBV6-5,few,CASMDPGRGNTIYF,TGTGCCAGCATGGACCCAGGCCGTGGGAACACCATATATTTT
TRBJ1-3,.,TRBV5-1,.,CASSLAGNTIYF,TGCGCCAGCAGCTTGGCCGGAAACACCATATATTTT
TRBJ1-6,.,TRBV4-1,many,CASSRRPEDSPLHF,TGCGCCAGCAGCCGGAGGCCGGAGGATTCACCCCTCCACTTT
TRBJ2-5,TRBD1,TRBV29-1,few,CSAQRDRGETQYF,TGCAGCGCCCAACGGGACAGGGGGGAGACCCAGTACTTC
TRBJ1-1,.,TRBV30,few,CAWSVRTGLGAFF,TGTGCCTGGAGTGTACGAACGGGGTTGGGAGCTTTCTTT
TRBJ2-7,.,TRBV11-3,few,CASSPGSRNPYEQYF,TGTGCCAGCAGCCCAGGGAGCAGAAACCCCTACGAGCAGTACTTC
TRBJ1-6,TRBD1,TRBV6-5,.,CASSRDRVNSPLHF,TGTGCCAGCAGCAGAGACAGGGTTAATTCACCCCTCCACTTT
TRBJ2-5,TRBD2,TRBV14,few,CASSQFTSGTFSETQYF,TGTGCCAGCAGCCAGTTCACTAGCGGGACTTTCTCGGAGACCCAGTACTTC
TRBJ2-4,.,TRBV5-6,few,CASSLVGAKNIQYF,TGTGCCAGCAGCTTGGTAGGGGCCAAAAACATTCAGTACTTC
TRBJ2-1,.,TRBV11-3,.,CASSLGFSYNEQFF,TGTGCCAGCAGCTTAGGCTTCTCCTACAATGAGCAGTTCTTC
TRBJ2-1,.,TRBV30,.,CAWTKTYNEQFF,TGTGCCTGGACTAAAACCTACAATGAGCAGTTCTTC
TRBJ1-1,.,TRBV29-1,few,CSVYRNTEAFF,TGCAGCGTTTACAGAAACACTGAAGCTTTCTTT
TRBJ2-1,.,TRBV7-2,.,CASSFRGEQFF,TGTGCCAGCAGCTTTAGGGGCGAGCAGTTCTTC
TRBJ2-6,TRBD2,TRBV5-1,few,CASSLSGSSGANVLTF,TGCGCCAGCAGCTTGAGCGGGAGCTCTGGGGCCAACGTCCTGACTTTC
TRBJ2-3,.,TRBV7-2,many,CASSARQEWHSTDTQYF,TGTGCCAGCAGCGCACGCCAAGAATGGCATAGCACAGATACGCAGTATTTT
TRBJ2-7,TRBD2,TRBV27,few,CASRHLTSGSSYEQYF,TGTGCCAGCAGACACCTGACTAGCGGTAGTTCCTACGAGCAGTACTTC
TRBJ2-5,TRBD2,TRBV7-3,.,CASSSRLARETQYF,TGTGCCAGCAGCTCAAGACTAGCGAGAGAGACCCAGTACTTC